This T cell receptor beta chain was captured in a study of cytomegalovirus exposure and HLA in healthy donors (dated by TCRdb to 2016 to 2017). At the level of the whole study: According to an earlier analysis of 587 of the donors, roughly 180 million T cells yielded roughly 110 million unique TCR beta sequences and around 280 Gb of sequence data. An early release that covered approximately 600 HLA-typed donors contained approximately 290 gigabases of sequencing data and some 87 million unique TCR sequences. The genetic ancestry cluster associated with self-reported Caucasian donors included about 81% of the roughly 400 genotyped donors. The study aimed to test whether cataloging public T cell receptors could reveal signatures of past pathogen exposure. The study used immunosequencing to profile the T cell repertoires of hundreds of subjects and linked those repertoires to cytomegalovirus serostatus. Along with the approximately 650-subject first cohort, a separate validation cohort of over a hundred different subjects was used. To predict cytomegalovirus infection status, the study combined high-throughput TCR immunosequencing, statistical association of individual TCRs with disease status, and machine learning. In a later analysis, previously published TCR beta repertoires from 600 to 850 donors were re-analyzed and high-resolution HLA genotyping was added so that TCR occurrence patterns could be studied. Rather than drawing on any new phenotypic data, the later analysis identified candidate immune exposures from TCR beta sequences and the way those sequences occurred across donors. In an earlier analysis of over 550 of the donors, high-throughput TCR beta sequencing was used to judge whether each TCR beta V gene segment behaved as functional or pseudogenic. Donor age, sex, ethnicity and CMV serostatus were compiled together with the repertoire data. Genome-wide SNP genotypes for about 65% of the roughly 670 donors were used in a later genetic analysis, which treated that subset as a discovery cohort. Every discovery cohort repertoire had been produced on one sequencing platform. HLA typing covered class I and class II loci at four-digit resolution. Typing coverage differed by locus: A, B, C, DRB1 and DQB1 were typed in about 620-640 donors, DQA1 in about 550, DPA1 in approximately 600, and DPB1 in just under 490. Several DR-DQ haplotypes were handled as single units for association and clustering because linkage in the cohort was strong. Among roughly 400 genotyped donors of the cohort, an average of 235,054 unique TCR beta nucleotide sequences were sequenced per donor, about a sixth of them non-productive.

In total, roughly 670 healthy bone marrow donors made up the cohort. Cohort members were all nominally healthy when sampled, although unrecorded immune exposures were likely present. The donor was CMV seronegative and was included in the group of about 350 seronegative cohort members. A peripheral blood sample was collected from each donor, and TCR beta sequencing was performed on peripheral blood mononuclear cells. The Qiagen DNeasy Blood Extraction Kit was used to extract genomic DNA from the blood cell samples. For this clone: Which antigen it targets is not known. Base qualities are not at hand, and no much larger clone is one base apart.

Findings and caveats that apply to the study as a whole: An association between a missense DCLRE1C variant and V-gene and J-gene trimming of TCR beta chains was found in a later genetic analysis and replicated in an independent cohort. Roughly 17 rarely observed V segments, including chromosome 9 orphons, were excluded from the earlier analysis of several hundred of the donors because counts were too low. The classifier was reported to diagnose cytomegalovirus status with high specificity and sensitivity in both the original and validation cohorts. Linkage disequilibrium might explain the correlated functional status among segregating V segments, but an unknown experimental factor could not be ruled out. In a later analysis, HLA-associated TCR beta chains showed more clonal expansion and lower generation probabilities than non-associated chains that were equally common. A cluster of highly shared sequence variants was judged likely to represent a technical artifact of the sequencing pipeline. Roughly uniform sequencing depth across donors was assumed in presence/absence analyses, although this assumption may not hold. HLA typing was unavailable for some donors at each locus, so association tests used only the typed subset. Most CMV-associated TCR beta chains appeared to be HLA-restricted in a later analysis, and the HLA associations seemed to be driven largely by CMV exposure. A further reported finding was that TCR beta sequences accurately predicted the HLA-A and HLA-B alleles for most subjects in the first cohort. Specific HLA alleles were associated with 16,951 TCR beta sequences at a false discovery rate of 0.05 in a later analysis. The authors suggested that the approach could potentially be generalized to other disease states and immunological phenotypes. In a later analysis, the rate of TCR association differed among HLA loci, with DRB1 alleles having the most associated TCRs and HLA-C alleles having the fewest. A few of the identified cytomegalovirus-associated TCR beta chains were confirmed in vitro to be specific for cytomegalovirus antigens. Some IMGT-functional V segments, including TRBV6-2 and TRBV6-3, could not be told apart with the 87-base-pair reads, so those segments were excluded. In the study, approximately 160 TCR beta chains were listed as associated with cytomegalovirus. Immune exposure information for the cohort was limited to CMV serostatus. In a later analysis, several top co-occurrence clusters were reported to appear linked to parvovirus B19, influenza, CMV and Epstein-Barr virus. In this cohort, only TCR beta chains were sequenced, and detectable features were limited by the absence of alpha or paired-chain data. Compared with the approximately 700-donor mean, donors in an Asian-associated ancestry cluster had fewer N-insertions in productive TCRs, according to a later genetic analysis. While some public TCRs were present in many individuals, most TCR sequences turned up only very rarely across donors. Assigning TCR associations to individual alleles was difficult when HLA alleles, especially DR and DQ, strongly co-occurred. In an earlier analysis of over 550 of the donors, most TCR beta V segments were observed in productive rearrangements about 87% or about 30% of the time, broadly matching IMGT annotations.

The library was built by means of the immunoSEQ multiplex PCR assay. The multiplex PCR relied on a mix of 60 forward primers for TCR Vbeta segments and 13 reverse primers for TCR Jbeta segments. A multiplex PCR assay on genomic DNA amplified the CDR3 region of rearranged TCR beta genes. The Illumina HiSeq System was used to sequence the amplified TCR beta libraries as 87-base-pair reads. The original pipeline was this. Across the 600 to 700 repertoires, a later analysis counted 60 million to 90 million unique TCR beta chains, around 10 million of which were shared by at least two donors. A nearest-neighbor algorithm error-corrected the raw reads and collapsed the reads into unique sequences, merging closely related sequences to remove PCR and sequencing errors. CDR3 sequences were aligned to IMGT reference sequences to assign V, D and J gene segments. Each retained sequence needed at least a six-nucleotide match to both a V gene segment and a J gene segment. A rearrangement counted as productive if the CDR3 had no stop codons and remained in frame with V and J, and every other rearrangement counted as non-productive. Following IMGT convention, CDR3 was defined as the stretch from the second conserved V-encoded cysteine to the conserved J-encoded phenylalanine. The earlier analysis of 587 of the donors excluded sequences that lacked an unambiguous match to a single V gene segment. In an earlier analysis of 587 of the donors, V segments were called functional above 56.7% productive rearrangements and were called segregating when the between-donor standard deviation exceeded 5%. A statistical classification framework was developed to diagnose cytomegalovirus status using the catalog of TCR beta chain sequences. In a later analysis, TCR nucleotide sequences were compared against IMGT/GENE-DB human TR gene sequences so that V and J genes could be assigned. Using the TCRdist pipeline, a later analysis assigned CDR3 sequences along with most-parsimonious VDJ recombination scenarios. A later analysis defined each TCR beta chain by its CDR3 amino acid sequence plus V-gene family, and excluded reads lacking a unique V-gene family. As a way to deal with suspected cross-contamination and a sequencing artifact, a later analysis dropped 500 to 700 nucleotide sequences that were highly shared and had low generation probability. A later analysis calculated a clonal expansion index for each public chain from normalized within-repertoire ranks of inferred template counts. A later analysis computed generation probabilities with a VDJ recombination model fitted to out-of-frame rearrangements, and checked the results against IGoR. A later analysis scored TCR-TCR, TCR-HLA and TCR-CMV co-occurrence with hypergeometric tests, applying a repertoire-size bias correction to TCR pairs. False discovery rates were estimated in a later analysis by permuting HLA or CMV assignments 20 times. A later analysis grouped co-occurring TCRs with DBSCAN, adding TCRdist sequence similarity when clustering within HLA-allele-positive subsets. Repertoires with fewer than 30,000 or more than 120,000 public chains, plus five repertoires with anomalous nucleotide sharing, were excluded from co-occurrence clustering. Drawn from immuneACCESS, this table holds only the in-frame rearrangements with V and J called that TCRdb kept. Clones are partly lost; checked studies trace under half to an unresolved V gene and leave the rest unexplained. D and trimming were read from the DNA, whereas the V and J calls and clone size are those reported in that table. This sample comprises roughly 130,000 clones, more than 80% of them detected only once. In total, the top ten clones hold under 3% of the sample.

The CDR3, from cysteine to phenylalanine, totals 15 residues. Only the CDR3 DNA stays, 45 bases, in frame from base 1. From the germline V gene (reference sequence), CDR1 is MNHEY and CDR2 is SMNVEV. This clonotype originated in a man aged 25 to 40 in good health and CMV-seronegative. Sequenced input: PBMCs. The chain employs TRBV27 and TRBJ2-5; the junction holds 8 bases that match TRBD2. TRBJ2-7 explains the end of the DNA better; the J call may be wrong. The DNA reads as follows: TGTGCCAGCAGTGAAGCGGGAGTTGCCCTCTACGAGCAGTACTTC. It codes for CASSEAGVALYEQYF.